This TCR beta chain stems from a study of blood T cells in healthy people across ages. About the research overall: Template switching retrieved approximately one barcoded beta molecule for each two T cells.

There are 12 residues in the CDR3. Germline CDR1 and CDR2: MNHEY and SVGEGT. Trimming removed 3 bases at V and 5 bases at J, with 7 bases between. Using a J-beta primer mix together with a sample-barcoded 5' primer, a second PCR was run for roughly 7 to 12 cycles. TCRdb reprocessed the 5' RACE reads with MiXCR, giving one entry per CDR3 protein. The data show about 1.4 million distinct CDR3 sequences, 59% seen once. Each of the donors had 8 to 10 milliliters of peripheral blood drawn into EDTA-treated Vacutainer tubes. Per sample, at least 6 micrograms of total RNA were extracted. This TCR came from a man between 18 and 29 years old in good health. The rearrangement links TRBV6-2 or TRBV6-3 to TRBJ2-5; unclear D gene. Sequencing was performed on blood. In DNA, the CDR3 is TGTGCCAGCAGTTATCTACGTGAGACCCAGTACTTC. Translating gives CASSYLRETQYF.